This T cell receptor beta chain derives from a study of T-cell memory formation after mild COVID-19. Study-level background: Largely donor-specific TCR clusters were found. Study observations and caveats: Of the contracting clones, CD4+ ones lay mainly in CM and EM, and CD8+ ones in EMRA. Memory sampled before infection contained some responding clones, suggesting cross-reactive memory joined. Clones contracting day 15 to 85 were balanced CD4/CD8; later expanders leaned CD4+.

The CDR3 is 15 amino acids. Between the trimmed V and J ends, which lost 0 bases and 3 bases, there was a span of 14 bases. In germline, CDR1 is DFQATT, CDR2 SNEGSKA (reference sequence). Via MiXCR, TCRdb re-called the 5' RACE reads, giving one row per CDR3 protein. The sample carries fewer than 450,000 distinct CDR3 sequences, 21% recorded once. As for this clonotype: Its cognate antigen is unknown.

Source material: PBMCs or a T cell subset sorted from them (not recorded which). The origin of this receptor is an adult woman who had mild COVID-19 (a few samples of this study predate the infection). Cell type and time point are not known. J is TRBJ1-1 and V is TRBV20-1; a weak D match, TRBD1 (6 bases). Here the CDR3 reads CSARDVQGIDTEAFF. CDR3 in DNA: TGCAGTGCTAGAGATGTCCAGGGGATCGACACTGAAGCTTTCTTT.